What follows are 17 T cell receptor beta chains derived from one specimen sequenced in a study of blood T cell repertoires in COVID-19. TCRdb's table, derived via immunoSEQ multiplex PCR, lists solely in-frame clones and lacks some. Among over 50,000 clones listed, just over 85% were seen once. The sample comprised peripheral blood. Receptors originate from a man between 65 and 79 years old with active COVID-19.

This chain connects TRBV23-1 to TRBJ2-1; perhaps TRBD1 as D (6 bases). TRBV23-1 is treated as an ORF (open reading frame) with a function not yet certain. This CDR3 has 15 residues. Trimming took 3 bases from V and 0 from J, leaving 9 bases between them. The CDR3 loop reads CASSHRDTSYNEQFF. For the CDR3, the DNA is TGCGCCAGCAGTCACCGGGACACCTCCTACAATGAGCAGTTCTTC.

This chain links TRBV5-1 with TRBJ2-2, with D perhaps matching TRBD2 (6 bases). There are 14 residues in the CDR3. Germline V gene sequence: CDR1 SGHRS, CDR2 YFSETQ. With 4 bases removed from V and 2 bases from J, the gap between germline ends came to 9 bases. CDR3 in DNA: TGCGCCAGCAGCGGCGCGGGAAACACCGGGGAGCTGTTTTTT. Protein: CASSGAGNTGELFF. Full variable domain (outside the CDR3, taken from reference TRBV5-1 and TRBJ2-2): KAGVTQTPRYLIKTRGQQVTLSCSPISGHRSVSWYQQTPGQGLQFLFEYFSETQRNKGNFPGRFSGRQFSNSRSEMNVSTLELGDSALYLCASSGAGNTGELFFGEGSRLTVL.

The V call is TRBV11-3, the J call TRBJ1-4, with D tentatively TRBD1 (5 bases). V shed 5 bases and J shed 0 bases, with 13 bases lying between them. Germline V CDR1 and CDR2: SGHNT, YENEEA. This CDR3 is built from 16 residues. The CDR3 region is CASSHRDFATNEKLFF. Written as DNA, the CDR3 is TGTGCCAGCAGCCATCGGGACTTTGCAACTAATGAAAAACTGTTTTTT.

The chain joins TRBV10-2 to TRBJ2-1, with 7 positions matching TRBD2. The CDR3 loop spans 15 amino acids. Germline values: CDR1 WSHSY, CDR2 SAAADI. With V trimmed by 6 bases and J by 3 bases, 8 bases remained unmatched. CDR3: CASRSGSGDYNEQFF. The CDR3 DNA follows: TGCGCCAGCAGATCAGGGAGCGGGGACTACAATGAGCAGTTCTTC.

V is TRBV9 and J is TRBJ2-2, with no clear D. Deletions cut 0 bases from V and 7 bases from J, with 7 bases between. The CDR3 has 13 residues. CDR1 SGDLS and CDR2 YYNGEE come from the germline V gene. This chain's CDR3 is CASSVVWSGELFF. As DNA, the CDR3 is TGTGCCAGCAGCGTAGTATGGAGCGGGGAGCTGTTTTTT. Using reference TRBV9 and TRBJ2-2 for the parts outside the CDR3, the full variable domain is DSGVTQTPKHLITATGQRVTLRCSPRSGDLSVYWYQQSLDQGLQFLIQYYNGEERAKGNILERFSAQQFPDLHSELNLSSLELGDSALYFCASSVVWSGELFFGEGSRLTVL.

The genes are TRBV6-4 and TRBJ1-6; TRBD1 matches 11 bases. From germline, CDR1 is MRHNA and CDR2 SNTAGT. The CDR3 contains 14 residues. V lost 2 bases and J lost 9; bases outside the gene matches: 0. The CDR3 region has the DNA TGTGCCAGCAGTGACGGGACAGGGGGTTCACCCCTCCACTTT. This sequence encodes CASSDGTGGSPLHF.

This sequence joins TRBV19 and TRBJ1-6; a weak D match, TRBD1 (5 bases). Germline CDR1 LNHDA, CDR2 SQIVND (reference sequence). This CDR3 has 16 amino acids. Trimming left V 5 bases short and J 8 bases short, with 19 bases between. The CDR3 protein is CASSLTSGTGDSPLHF. CDR3 coding DNA: TGTGCCAGTAGTTTAACCTCCGGGACGGGGGATTCACCCCTCCACTTT. Using reference TRBV19 and TRBJ1-6 for the parts outside the CDR3, the full variable domain is DGGITQSPKYLFRKEGQNVTLSCEQNLNHDAMYWYRQDPGQGLRLIYYSQIVNDFQKGDIAEGYSVSREKKESFPLTVTSAQKNPTAFYLCASSLTSGTGDSPLHFGNGTRLTVT.

This chain joins TRBV19 and TRBJ1-1; D possibly corresponds to TRBD1 (5 bases). In germline, CDR1 is LNHDA, CDR2 SQIVND (reference sequence). The CDR3 spans 13 residues. V lost 5 bases and J lost 1, with 8 bases in between. The DNA for the CDR3 is TGTGCCAGTAGTGCGACAGCGAACACTGAAGCTTTCTTT. Amino acids: CASSATANTEAFF.

This clone was seen a handful of times. The rearrangement joins TRBV15 to TRBJ2-5; 9 bases are shared with TRBD1. There are 15 residues in the CDR3. Trimming removed 3 bases from V and 3 bases from J; junction bases left unmatched: 5. Germline V gene sequence: CDR1 LNHNV, CDR2 YYDKDF (reference sequence). CDR3 loop: CATSRADRGKETQYF. The CDR3 region has the DNA TGTGCCACCAGCAGGGCGGACAGGGGTAAAGAGACCCAGTACTTC.

The J gene is TRBJ2-2, the V gene TRBV5-4, with D hard to call. The V end lost 0 bases, the J end lost 8 bases, and 14 bases lay between the germline ends. There are 15 residues in the CDR3. Germline values: CDR1 SGHNT, CDR2 YYREEE (reference sequence). The CDR3 DNA sequence: TGTGCCAGCAGCTTGGGACCCCCGGTGACTGGGGAGCTGTTTTTT. It is translated as CASSLGPPVTGELFF.

The chain combines TRBV19 with TRBJ2-3, with D perhaps matching TRBD1 (6 bases). This CDR3 has 15 amino acids. Per the germline V gene, CDR1 is LNHDA and CDR2 is SQIVND (reference sequence). Trimming left V 3 bases short and J 0 bases short, with 10 bases between. DNA of the CDR3: TGTGCCAGTAGTATGACAGGTTGGAGCACAGATACGCAGTATTTT. This translates into CASSMTGWSTDTQYF.

The CDR3 loop reads CASSFRTGNTDTQYF. The CDR3 bases are TGTGCCAGCAGTTTTAGGACAGGGAACACAGATACGCAGTATTTT. The rearrangement links TRBV27 to TRBJ2-3; 8 bases are shared with TRBD1. Germline V gene data show CDR1 as MNHEY and CDR2 as SMNVEV (reference sequence). V lost 3 bases to trimming and J lost 2 bases; unmatched junction nucleotides: 4. CDR3 size: 15 residues.

This chain joins TRBV3-1 (or the pseudogene TRBV3-2) and TRBJ1-2; a possible D gene is TRBD1 (6 bases). The CDR3 spans 14 residues. The ends were cut back, 4 bases at V and 8 bases at J, with 17 bases in the middle. CDR1 LGHDT and CDR2 YNNKEL come from the germline V gene (reference sequence). CDR3 coding DNA: TGTGCCAGCAGCCCGAGGGACACCCTGGGAGGCTACACCTTC. Its translation: CASSPRDTLGGYTF.

This clone is a singleton in its sample. One junction end does not reproduce the germline sequence, and a read error may be involved. This chain joins TRBV7-3 and TRBJ2-1; 9 positions match TRBD1. The CDR3 consists of 14 residues. Germline V CDR1 and CDR2: SGHTA, FQGTGA. The CDR3 DNA reads as TGTACCAGCAGCTCGGGACAGGGCGTAGATGAGCAGTTCTTC. Its protein product is CTSSSGQGVDEQFF. The full variable domain, in which reference TRBV7-3 and TRBJ2-1 provide the parts outside the CDR3, is GAGVSQTPSNKVTEKGKYVELRCDPISGHTALYWYRQSLGQGPEFLIYFQGTGAADDSGLPNDRFFAVRPEGSVSTLKIQRTERGDSAVYLCTSSSGQGVDEQFFGPGTRLTVL.

The chain links TRBV6-5 to TRBJ1-2, with D possibly matching TRBD1 (5 bases). Deletions cut 0 bases from V and 7 bases from J, with 18 bases between. The CDR3 has 16 amino acids. Germline V gene sequence: CDR1 MNHEY, CDR2 SVGAGI. The DNA of the CDR3 is TGTGCCAGCAGTTACTCCGCCGGGTGGAAGGGGTCTGGCTACACCTTC. This translates into CASSYSAGWKGSGYTF.

The V call is TRBV5-1, the J call TRBJ2-7, with TRBD2 matching 12 bases. CDR3 length equals 15 residues. V gave up 0 bases and J gave up 4 bases; unmatched junction bases: 2. CDR1 and CDR2 from the germline V gene are SGHRS and YFSETQ. The DNA for the CDR3 is TGCGCCAGCAGCTTGGGGACTAGCGGGGTTTACGAGCAGTACTTC. Its translation is CASSLGTSGVYEQYF.

The chain employs TRBV13 and TRBJ1-2; TRBD1 agrees at 8 bases. CDR1 and CDR2 from the germline V gene are PRHDT and FYEKMQ (reference sequence). The ends lost 5 bases at V and 4 bases at J; junction bases unmatched: 6. This CDR3 has 14 amino acids. The CDR3: CASSVRGRTYGYTF. The CDR3 DNA reads TGTGCCAGCAGCGTCAGGGGGCGCACCTATGGCTACACCTTC.